The clone carrying this T cell receptor beta chain appeared many times. Its specificity is unknown. TCRdb re-derived calls from the reads in MiXCR, one entry per CDR3 protein. The sample has about a million distinct CDR3 sequences, 30% to 40% seen once. The CDR3 totals 15 residues. V was cut by 8 bases and J by 0 bases, with 17 bases left in between. Germline CDR1 MNHNS, CDR2 SASEGT. This record comes from a study of T cell repertoires in cytomegalovirus infection. Study as a whole: Public signatures in TCR beta pointed to CMV infection and matching HLA type.

Overall study findings and caveats: HLA-C-restricted CMV-specific TCR beta clonotypes prevailed in the ex vivo response.

The material sequenced was cultured CD8+ T cells from PBMCs, taken from culture after CMV antigen stimulation. The sequence was obtained from a human donor in good health (CMV status not recorded). Some clones in this sample may be carry-over from other donors' samples. The chain recombines TRBV6-1 with TRBJ2-7; TRBD1 might be the D (7 bases). The CDR3, as DNA: TGTGCCAGCCGGGCGGGACAGTCCAGCTCCTACGAGCAGTACGTC. Its translation: CASRAGQSSSYEQYV.